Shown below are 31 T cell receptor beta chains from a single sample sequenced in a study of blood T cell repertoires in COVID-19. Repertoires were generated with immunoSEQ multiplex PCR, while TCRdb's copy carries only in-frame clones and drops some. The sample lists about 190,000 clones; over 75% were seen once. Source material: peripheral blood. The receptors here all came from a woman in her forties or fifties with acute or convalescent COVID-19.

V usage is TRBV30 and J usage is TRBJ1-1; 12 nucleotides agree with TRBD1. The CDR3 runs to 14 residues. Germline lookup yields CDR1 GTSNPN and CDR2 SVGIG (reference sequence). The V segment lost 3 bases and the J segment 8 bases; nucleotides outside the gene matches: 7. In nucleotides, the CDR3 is TGTGCCTGGAGGATCTCCGGGACAGGGGGCGAAGCTTTCTTT. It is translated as CAWRISGTGGEAFF.

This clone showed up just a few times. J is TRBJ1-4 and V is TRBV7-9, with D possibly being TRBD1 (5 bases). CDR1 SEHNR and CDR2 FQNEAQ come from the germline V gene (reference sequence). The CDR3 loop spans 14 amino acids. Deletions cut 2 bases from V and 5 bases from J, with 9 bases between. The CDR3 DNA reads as TGTGCCAGCAGCTTACAGGGATACAATGAAAAACTGTTTTTT. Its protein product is CASSLQGYNEKLFF.

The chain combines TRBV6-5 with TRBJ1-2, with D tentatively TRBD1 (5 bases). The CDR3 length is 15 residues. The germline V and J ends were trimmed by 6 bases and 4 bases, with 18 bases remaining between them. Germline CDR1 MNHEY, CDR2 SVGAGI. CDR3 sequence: CASSPPRQRGYGYTF. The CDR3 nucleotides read TGTGCCAGCAGCCCACCCCGACAGCGAGGCTATGGCTACACCTTC.

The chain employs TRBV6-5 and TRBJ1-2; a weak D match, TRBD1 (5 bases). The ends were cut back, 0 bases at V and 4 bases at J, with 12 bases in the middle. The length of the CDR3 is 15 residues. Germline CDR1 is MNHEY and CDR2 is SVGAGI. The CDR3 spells CASSYSGGSTYGYTF. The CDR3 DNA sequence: TGTGCCAGCAGTTACTCGGGGGGTTCCACCTATGGCTACACCTTC.

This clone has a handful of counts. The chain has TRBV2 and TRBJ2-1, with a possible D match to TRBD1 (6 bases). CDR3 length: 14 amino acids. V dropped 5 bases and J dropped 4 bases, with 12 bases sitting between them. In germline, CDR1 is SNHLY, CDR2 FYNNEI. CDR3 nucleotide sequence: TGTGCCAGCAGTCGGACAGTCTTATACAATGAGCAGTTCTTC. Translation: CASSRTVLYNEQFF.

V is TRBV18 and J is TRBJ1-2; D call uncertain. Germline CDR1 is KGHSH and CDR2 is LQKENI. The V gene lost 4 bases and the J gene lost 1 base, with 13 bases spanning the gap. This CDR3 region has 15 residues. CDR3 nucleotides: TGTGCCAGCTCACTTTCCGGAGGACGTAACTATGGCTACACCTTC. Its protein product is CASSLSGGRNYGYTF.

Here the CDR3 reads CASSLEGTGDHGYTF. The CDR3 region has the DNA TGTGCCAGCAGCTTAGAAGGGACAGGGGACCATGGCTACACCTTC. The gene calls are TRBV7-9 and TRBJ1-2; 10 positions match TRBD1. With 1 base clipped from V and 6 bases from J, the junction kept 5 bases outside the gene matches. The V gene's germline CDR1 is SEHNR and CDR2 FQNEAQ (reference sequence). This CDR3 has 15 residues.

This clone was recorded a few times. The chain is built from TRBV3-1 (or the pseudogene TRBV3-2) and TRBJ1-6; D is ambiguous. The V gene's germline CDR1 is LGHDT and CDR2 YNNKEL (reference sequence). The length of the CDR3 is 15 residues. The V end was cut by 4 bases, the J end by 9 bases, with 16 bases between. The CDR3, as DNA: TGTGCCAGCAGCCTCGATCGGGCGGGAGGTTCACCCCTCCACTTT. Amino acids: CASSLDRAGGSPLHF.

For the CDR3, the DNA is TGTGCCTCAGCGCGCTCCTACAATGAGCAGTTCTTC. This translates into CASARSYNEQFF. The chain has TRBV7-9 and TRBJ2-1; D remains ambiguous. The CDR3 contains 12 residues. Per germline, CDR1 SEHNR and CDR2 FQNEAQ (reference sequence). V was trimmed by 11 bases and J by 0 bases, leaving 8 bases between them.

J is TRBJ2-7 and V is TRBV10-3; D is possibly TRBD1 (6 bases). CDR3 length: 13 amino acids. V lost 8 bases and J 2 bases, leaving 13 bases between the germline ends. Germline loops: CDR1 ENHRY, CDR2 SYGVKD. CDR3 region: CAIFRQATYEQYF. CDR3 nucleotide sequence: TGTGCCATCTTCCGACAGGCGACCTACGAGCAGTACTTC.

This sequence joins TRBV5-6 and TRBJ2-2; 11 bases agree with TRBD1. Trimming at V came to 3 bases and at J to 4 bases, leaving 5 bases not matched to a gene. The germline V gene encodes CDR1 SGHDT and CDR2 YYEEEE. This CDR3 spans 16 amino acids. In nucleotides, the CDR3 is TGTGCCAGCAGCTCACCTGGACAGGGGGCCACCGGGGAGCTGTTTTTT. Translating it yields CASSSPGQGATGELFF.

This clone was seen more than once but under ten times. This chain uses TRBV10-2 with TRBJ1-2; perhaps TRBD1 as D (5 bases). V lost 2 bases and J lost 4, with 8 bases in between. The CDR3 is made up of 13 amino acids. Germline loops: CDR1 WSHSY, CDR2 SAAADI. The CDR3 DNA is TGCGCCAGCAGTGAGATGGGGGGCTATGGCTACACCTTC. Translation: CASSEMGGYGYTF.

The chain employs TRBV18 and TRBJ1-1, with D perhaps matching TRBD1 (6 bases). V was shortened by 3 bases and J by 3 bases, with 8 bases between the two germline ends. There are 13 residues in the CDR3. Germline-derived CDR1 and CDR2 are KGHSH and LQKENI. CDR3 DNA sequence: TGTGCCAGCTCACCGCAGGGGTACACTGAAGCTTTCTTT. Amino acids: CASSPQGYTEAFF.

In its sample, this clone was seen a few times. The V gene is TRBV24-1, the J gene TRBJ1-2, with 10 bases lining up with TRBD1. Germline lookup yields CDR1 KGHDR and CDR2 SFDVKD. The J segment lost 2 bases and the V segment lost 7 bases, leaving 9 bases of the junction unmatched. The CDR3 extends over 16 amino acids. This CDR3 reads CATRPGQGLGNYGYTF. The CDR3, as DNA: TGTGCCACCAGGCCGGGACAGGGGTTGGGGAACTATGGCTACACCTTC.

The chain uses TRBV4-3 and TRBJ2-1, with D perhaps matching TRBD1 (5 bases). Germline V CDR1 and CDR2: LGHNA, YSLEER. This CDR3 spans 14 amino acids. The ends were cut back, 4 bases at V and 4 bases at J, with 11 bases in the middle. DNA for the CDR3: TGCGCCAGCAGCCGGCACACAGGATACAATGAGCAGTTCTTC. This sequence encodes CASSRHTGYNEQFF.

CDR3 amino acids: CASSEAGLFGEQYF. In nucleotides, the CDR3 is TGTGCCAGCAGTGAAGCGGGTCTTTTCGGGGAGCAGTACTTC. The V and J genes are TRBV6-1 and TRBJ2-7; D not resolved. The CDR3 runs to 14 residues. V lost 0 bases, J lost 7 bases, and 13 bases lay in between. From germline, CDR1 is MNHNS and CDR2 SASEGT.

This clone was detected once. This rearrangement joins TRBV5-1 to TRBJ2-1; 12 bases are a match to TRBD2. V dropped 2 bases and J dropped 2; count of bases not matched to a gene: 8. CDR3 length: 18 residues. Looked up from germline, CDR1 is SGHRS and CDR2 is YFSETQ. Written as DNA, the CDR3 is TGCGCCAGCAGCTTACCGGGACTAGCGGGTTCAGCCTACAATGAGCAGTTCTTC. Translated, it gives CASSLPGLAGSAYNEQFF.

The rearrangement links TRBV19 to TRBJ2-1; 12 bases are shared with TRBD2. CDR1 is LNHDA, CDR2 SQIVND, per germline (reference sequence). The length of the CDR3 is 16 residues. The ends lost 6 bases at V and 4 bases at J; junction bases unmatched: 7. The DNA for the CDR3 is TGTGCCAGTAGCGGCCGGACTAGCGGGAAGTACAATGAGCAGTTCTTC. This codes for CASSGRTSGKYNEQFF.

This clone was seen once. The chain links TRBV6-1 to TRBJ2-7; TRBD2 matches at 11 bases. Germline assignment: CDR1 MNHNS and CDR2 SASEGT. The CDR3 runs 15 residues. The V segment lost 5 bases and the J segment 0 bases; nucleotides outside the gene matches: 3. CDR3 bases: TGTGCCAGCAGTACCACTAGCGGGAGCTCCTACGAGCAGTACTTC. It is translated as CASSTTSGSSYEQYF.

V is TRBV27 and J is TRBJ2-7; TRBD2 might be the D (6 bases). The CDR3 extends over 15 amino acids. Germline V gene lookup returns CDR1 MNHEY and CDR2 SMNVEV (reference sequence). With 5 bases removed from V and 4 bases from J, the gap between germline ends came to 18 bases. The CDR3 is CASSPSPGGWYEQYF. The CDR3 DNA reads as TGTGCCAGCAGTCCCTCACCTGGAGGGTGGTACGAGCAGTACTTC.

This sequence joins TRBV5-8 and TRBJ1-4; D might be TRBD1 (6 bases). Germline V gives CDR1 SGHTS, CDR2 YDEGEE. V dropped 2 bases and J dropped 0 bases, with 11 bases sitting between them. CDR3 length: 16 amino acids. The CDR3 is CASSFGQQATNEKLFF. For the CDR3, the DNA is TGTGCCAGCAGCTTCGGACAGCAAGCAACTAATGAAAAACTGTTTTTT.

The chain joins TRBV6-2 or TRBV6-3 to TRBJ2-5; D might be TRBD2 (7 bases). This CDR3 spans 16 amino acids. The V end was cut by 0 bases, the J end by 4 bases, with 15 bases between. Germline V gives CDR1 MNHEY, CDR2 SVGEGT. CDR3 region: CASSYSRGRGGETQYF. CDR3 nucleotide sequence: TGTGCCAGCAGTTACTCACGCGGAAGGGGGGGAGAGACCCAGTACTTC.

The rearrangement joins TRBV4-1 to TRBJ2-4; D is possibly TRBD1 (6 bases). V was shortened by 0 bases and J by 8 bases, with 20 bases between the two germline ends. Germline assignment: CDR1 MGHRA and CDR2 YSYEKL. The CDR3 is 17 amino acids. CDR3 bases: TGCGCCAGCAGCCAAGAATGGGCAGGGGAGTCGTCGGACATTCAGTACTTC. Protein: CASSQEWAGESSDIQYF.

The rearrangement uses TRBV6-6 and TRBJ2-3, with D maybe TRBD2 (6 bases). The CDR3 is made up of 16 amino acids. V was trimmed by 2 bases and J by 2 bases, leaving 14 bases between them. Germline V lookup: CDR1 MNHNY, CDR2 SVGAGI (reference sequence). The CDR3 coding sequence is TGTGCCAGCAGTTACGACGGGGGACGACACACAGATACGCAGTATTTT. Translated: CASSYDGGRHTDTQYF.

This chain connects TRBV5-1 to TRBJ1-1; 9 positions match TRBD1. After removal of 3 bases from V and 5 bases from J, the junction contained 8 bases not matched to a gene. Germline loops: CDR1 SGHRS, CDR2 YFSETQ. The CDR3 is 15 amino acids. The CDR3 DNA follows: TGCGCCAGCAGCTATGACAGGGGGGTTTGGACTGAAGCTTTCTTT. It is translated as CASSYDRGVWTEAFF.

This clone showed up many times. This CDR3 is CASSSKGGSTEAFF. CDR3 nucleotide sequence: TGTGCCAGCAGTTCCAAAGGGGGAAGCACTGAAGCTTTCTTT. The chain has TRBV6-5 and TRBJ1-1; maybe TRBD1 (6 bases). V lost 4 bases to trimming and J lost 4 bases, with 13 bases between them. The CDR3 is 14 amino acids. CDR1 MNHEY and CDR2 SVGAGI come from the germline V gene.

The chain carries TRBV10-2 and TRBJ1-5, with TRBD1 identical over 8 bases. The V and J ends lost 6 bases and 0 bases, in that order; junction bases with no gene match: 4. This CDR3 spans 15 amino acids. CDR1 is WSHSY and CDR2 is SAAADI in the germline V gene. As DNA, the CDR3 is TGCGCCAGCAGCCCAGGGGGCCATAGCAATCAGCCCCAGCATTTT. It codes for CASSPGGHSNQPQHF.

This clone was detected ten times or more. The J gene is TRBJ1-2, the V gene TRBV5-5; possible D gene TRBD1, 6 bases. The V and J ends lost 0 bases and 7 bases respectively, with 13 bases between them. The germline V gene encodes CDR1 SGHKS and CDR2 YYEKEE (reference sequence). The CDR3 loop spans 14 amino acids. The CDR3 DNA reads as TGTGCCAGCAGCTTGGGGTACAGGGACCGTGGCTACACCTTC. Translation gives CASSLGYRDRGYTF.

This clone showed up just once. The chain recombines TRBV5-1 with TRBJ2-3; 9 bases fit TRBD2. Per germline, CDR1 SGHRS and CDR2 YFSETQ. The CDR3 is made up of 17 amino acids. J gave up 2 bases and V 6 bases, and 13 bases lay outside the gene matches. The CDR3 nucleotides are TGCGCCAGCACCTACCGGGGAGCGGGGGGATTCACAGATACGCAGTATTTT. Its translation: CASTYRGAGGFTDTQYF.

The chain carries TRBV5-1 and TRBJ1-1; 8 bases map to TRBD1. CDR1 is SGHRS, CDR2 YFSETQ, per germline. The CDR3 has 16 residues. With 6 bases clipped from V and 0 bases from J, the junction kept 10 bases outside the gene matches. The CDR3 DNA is TGCGCCAGCAAACTTGACAGGGGCCTCATGAACACTGAAGCTTTCTTT. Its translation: CASKLDRGLMNTEAFF. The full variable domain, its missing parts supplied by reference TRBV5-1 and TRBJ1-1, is KAGVTQTPRYLIKTRGQQVTLSCSPISGHRSVSWYQQTPGQGLQFLFEYFSETQRNKGNFPGRFSGRQFSNSRSEMNVSTLELGDSALYLCASKLDRGLMNTEAFFGQGTRLTVV.

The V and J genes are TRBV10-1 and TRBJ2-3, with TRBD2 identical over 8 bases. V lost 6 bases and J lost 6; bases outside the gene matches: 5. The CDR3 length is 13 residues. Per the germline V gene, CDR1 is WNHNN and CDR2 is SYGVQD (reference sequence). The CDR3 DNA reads TGCGCCAGCAGACCGGCTAGCGGGGATACGCAGTATTTT. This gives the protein CASRPASGDTQYF.